The T cell receptor (beta chain) described here comes from a study of blood T cell repertoires in COVID-19. Looking at the study overall: Samples came from the United States, Italy and Spain, spanning acute and convalescent COVID-19.

Germline CDR1 MNHEY, CDR2 SVGAGI. This CDR3 comprises 14 residues. Trimming shortened V by 11 bases and J by 1 base, and 15 bases separated the two germline ends. Under the authors' procedure: Counts of nucleated cells, estimated from reference gene primer amplification, were obtained. TCRdb's table, derived via immunoSEQ multiplex PCR, lists solely in-frame clones and lacks some. From that table come the V and J calls and clone size; the DNA was used to work out D and trimming. The data show over 300,000 clones, with 89% seen just once and roughly 1.2% held by the top ten. The specimen sequenced was peripheral blood. The rearrangement links TRBV6-5 to TRBJ1-3; D is ambiguous. This TCR was sampled from a middle-aged man with acute or convalescent COVID-19. CDR3: CAHARAESGNTIYF. The CDR3 DNA follows: TGTGCCCATGCGCGCGCTGAGTCTGGAAACACCATATATTTT.